The 31 T cell receptor beta chains below all came from one sample that was sequenced in a study of shared clonotypes between healthy human individuals. Clones were sequenced by immunoSEQ multiplex PCR, and TCRdb holds only the in-frame ones, with some missing. The sample carries about 1.1 million clones, more than 75% recorded once. The source material was memory CD4+ T cells from PBMCs. This sample's subset: CD45RA-negative fraction. Receptor source: a man aged 18 to 29 in good health. Some clones in this sample may be carry-over from other donors' samples.

The chain combines TRBV10-3 with TRBJ1-1; D is unclear. The CDR3 loop spans 14 amino acids. The V gene lost 0 bases and the J gene lost 11 bases, with 16 bases spanning the gap. In germline, CDR1 is ENHRY, CDR2 SYGVKD. CDR3 residues: CAISESSGRSGAFF. The CDR3 DNA is TGTGCCATCAGTGAGTCATCGGGCCGTTCCGGGGCTTTCTTT.

This clone was seen a few times. J is TRBJ1-2 and V is TRBV19; 11 bases align to TRBD1. This CDR3 contains 15 residues. The trim removed 6 bases at V and 4 bases at J, leaving 7 bases unmatched. CDR1 is LNHDA and CDR2 is SQIVND in the germline V gene (reference sequence). In DNA, the CDR3 is TGTGCCAGTAGCCCTACCGGGACAGGGGGCTATGGCTACACCTTC. Translated: CASSPTGTGGYGYTF.

The rearrangement uses TRBV7-2 and TRBJ1-5, with D possibly TRBD1 on 5 matching bases. The germline V gene encodes CDR1 SGHTA and CDR2 FQGNSA. Trimming left V 1 base short and J 6 bases short, with 13 bases between. CDR3 length: 15 amino acids. CDR3 sequence reads: CASSLGSGAPQPQHF. DNA of the CDR3: TGTGCCAGCAGCTTAGGGAGTGGGGCGCCTCAGCCCCAGCATTTT.

The chain employs TRBV7-2 and TRBJ2-2, with 7 bases aligning to TRBD2. The ends lost 5 bases at V and 4 bases at J; junction bases unmatched: 7. This CDR3 region has 15 residues. Per the germline V gene, CDR1 is SGHTA and CDR2 is FQGNSA. CDR3 sequence: CASSPRREATGELFF. Here the CDR3 DNA reads TGTGCCAGCAGCCCACGACGGGAGGCCACCGGGGAGCTGTTTTTT.

The gene calls are TRBV29-1 and TRBJ2-1; D unclear. Germline loops: CDR1 SQVTM, CDR2 ANQGSEA. This CDR3 is 10 amino acids long. Trimming pared 4 bases from V and 9 bases from J, leaving 7 bases between. CDR3 nucleotide sequence: TGCAGCGTTGGTAGTTTTGAGCAGTTCTTC. Translation: CSVGSFEQFF.

This clone was seen repeatedly, ten times or more. The chain recombines TRBV5-1 with TRBJ2-1; TRBD2 matches at 8 bases. CDR3 length: 15 amino acids. The germline gives CDR1 SGHRS, CDR2 YFSETQ. Losses at the gene ends were 0 bases for V and 7 bases for J; bases not matched to a gene: 6. In DNA form, the CDR3 reads TGCGCCAGCAGCTTGGGAGCTAGCGGGTCGAATGAGCAGTTCTTC. Translating it yields CASSLGASGSNEQFF.

This clone was counted a single time. The genes are TRBV4-2 and TRBJ2-7; D is possibly TRBD1 (5 bases). CDR1 is LGHNA, CDR2 YNFKEQ, per germline. The CDR3 is 12 residues long. The ends were cut back, 8 bases at V and 3 bases at J, with 11 bases in the middle. The CDR3 region has the DNA TGTGCCAGCGGGCCCCAGGGCTACGAGCAGTACTTC. Its translation: CASGPQGYEQYF.

The chain uses TRBV15 and TRBJ1-3, with D unclear. V was shortened by 0 bases and J by 0 bases, with 6 bases between the two germline ends. The CDR3 covers 15 residues. Germline V gene data show CDR1 as LNHNV and CDR2 as YYDKDF (reference sequence). This chain's CDR3 is CATSREATSGNTIYF. The CDR3 coding sequence is TGTGCCACCAGCAGAGAAGCCACCTCTGGAAACACCATATATTTT. Combining the CDR3 with reference TRBV15 and TRBJ1-3 gives the whole variable domain DAMVIQNPRYQVTQFGKPVTLSCSQTLNHNVMYWYQQKSSQAPKLLFHYYDKDFNNEADTPDNFQSRRPNTSFCFLDIRSPGLGDTAMYLCATSREATSGNTIYFGEGSWLTVV.

This clone came up once. This chain uses TRBV7-2 with TRBJ2-7, with TRBD2 matching over 14 bases. This CDR3 spans 15 amino acids. CDR1 and CDR2 from the germline V gene are SGHTA and FQGNSA. V lost 5 bases and J lost 7; bases outside the gene matches: 7. The CDR3 DNA sequence: TGTGCCAGCAGCCCGAGACTAGCGGGGGGGATGGAGCAGTACTTC. Translated: CASSPRLAGGMEQYF. Full variable domain (outside the CDR3, taken from reference TRBV7-2 and TRBJ2-7): GAGVSQSPSNKVTEKGKDVELRCDPISGHTALYWYRQSLGQGLEFLIYFQGNSAPDKSGLPSDRFSAERTGGSVSTLTIQRTQQEDSAVYLCASSPRLAGGMEQYFGPGTRLTVT.

V usage is TRBV28 and J usage is TRBJ1-2, with TRBD1 identical over 7 bases. The CDR3 is made up of 14 amino acids. CDR1 MDHEN and CDR2 SYDVKM come from the germline V gene. The trim removed 6 bases at V and 5 bases at J, leaving 9 bases unmatched. Here the CDR3 reads CASSPGTVIYGYTF. For the CDR3, the DNA is TGTGCCAGCAGCCCAGGGACAGTAATTTATGGCTACACCTTC.

The chain is built from TRBV2 and TRBJ2-7; TRBD2 matches at 12 bases. The V and J ends lost 7 bases and 6 bases, in that order; junction bases with no gene match: 7. In germline, CDR1 is SNHLY, CDR2 FYNNEI. This CDR3 has 14 residues. The CDR3 region has the DNA TGTGCCAGCACTCGACTAGCGGGAGCATCCGAGCAGTACTTC. This translates into CASTRLAGASEQYF.

The rearrangement links TRBV29-1 to TRBJ2-2; 7 positions agree with TRBD1. In germline, CDR1 is SQVTM, CDR2 ANQGSEA. The CDR3 runs 14 residues. J gave up 7 bases and V 6 bases, and 11 bases lay outside the gene matches. CDR3 protein: CSVTGTADVGELFF. The CDR3 region has the DNA TGCAGCGTCACCGGGACAGCCGACGTCGGGGAGCTGTTTTTT.

This clone was recorded a few times. The chain uses TRBV19 and TRBJ1-5, with a tentative D call TRBD1 (5 bases). The CDR3 covers 15 residues. From germline, CDR1 is LNHDA and CDR2 SQIVND (reference sequence). The germline V and J ends were trimmed by 3 bases and 6 bases, with 15 bases remaining between them. DNA for the CDR3: TGTGCCAGTAGTATCTCAAGGGCAGGGAGTCAGCCCCAGCATTTT. Its translation: CASSISRAGSQPQHF.

The genes are TRBV18 and TRBJ1-6; TRBD1 agrees at 8 bases. Germline values: CDR1 KGHSH, CDR2 LQKENI. Germline trimming cut 6 bases from V and 4 bases from J; bases unmatched to any gene: 5. There are 15 residues in the CDR3. In nucleotides, the CDR3 is TGTGCCAGCTCGCCCTGGACAGGGTATAATTCACCCCTCCACTTT. Amino acids: CASSPWTGYNSPLHF.

The chain links TRBV9 to TRBJ1-3; tentatively, D is TRBD1 (5 bases). Trimming cost V 2 bases and J 4 bases, with 13 bases left between them. Germline V gene sequence: CDR1 SGDLS, CDR2 YYNGEE. The CDR3 is 15 residues long. CDR3 bases: TGTGCCAGCAGCGTGGACAAACCCTGGGGAAACACCATATATTTT. Translating gives CASSVDKPWGNTIYF. Together with reference TRBV9 and TRBJ1-3, the CDR3 gives the full variable domain: DSGVTQTPKHLITATGQRVTLRCSPRSGDLSVYWYQQSLDQGLQFLIQYYNGEERAKGNILERFSAQQFPDLHSELNLSSLELGDSALYFCASSVDKPWGNTIYFGEGSWLTVV.

As for this clone: Since a much larger clone is just one base distant, this may be a read error. J is TRBJ2-7 and V is TRBV7-2; 12 nucleotides line up with TRBD2. Germline loops: CDR1 SGHTA, CDR2 FQGNSA. The CDR3 extends over 15 amino acids. Unmatched junction bases numbered 3, after V lost 4 bases and J lost 2 bases. Written as DNA, the CDR3 is TGTGCCAGCAGCTCCCGGACTAGCGGGACCTACGAGCAGTACTTC. As protein: CASSSRTSGTYEQYF.

This clone was seen once. The V call is TRBV7-9, the J call TRBJ2-1, with 11 bases aligning to TRBD2. CDR3 length equals 16 residues. Germline CDR1 SEHNR, CDR2 FQNEAQ (reference sequence). Losses at the gene ends were 5 bases for V and 8 bases for J; bases not matched to a gene: 11. Written as DNA, the CDR3 is TGTGCCAGCAGCCCCTGGGGGACTAGCGGTACGGATGAGCAGTTCTTC. Its translation is CASSPWGTSGTDEQFF.

This chain joins TRBV5-4 and TRBJ2-3; D is possibly TRBD1 or TRBD2 (7 bases each). Germline CDR1 is SGHNT and CDR2 is YYREEE (reference sequence). The CDR3 sequence is 15 residues long. V lost 4 bases and J 4 bases, leaving 16 bases between the germline ends. The CDR3 DNA follows: TGTGCCAGCAGCCGATACCAGGGGGGGGCAGATACGCAGTATTTT. Amino acids: CASSRYQGGADTQYF.

With regard to this clone: A much larger clone lies a single base off, so this may be a read error. The chain has TRBV6-5 and TRBJ1-4; D uncertain. Germline V gene sequence: CDR1 MNHEY, CDR2 SVGAGI. CDR3 size: 13 residues. The ends were cut back, 2 bases at V and 7 bases at J, with 8 bases in the middle. The CDR3 bases are TGTGCCAGCAGTTACAGGCGTAGTGAAAAACTGTTTTTT. Its translation is CASSYRRSEKLFF.

The V gene is TRBV28, the J gene TRBJ1-4, with D possibly matching TRBD1 (6 bases). The V gene's germline CDR1 is MDHEN and CDR2 SYDVKM. The CDR3 contains 14 residues. V lost 2 bases to trimming and J lost 6 bases, with 10 bases between them. The CDR3 DNA sequence: TGTGCCAGCAGTTTAGAACAGGGTCATGAAAAACTGTTTTTT. Translating it yields CASSLEQGHEKLFF.

The gene calls are TRBV6-1 and TRBJ2-3, with 11 bases that match TRBD1. The CDR3 runs to 14 residues. CDR1 MNHNS and CDR2 SASEGT come from the germline V gene. Unmatched junction bases numbered 6, after V lost 7 bases and J lost 6 bases. CDR3 residues: CASTQDRGQDTQYF. The DNA for the CDR3 is TGTGCCAGCACTCAGGACAGGGGGCAGGATACGCAGTATTTT.

This clone was seen only a few times. The V gene is TRBV5-1, the J gene TRBJ1-2; D may be TRBD1 (5 bases). The V end lost 0 bases, the J end lost 7 bases, and 13 bases lay between the germline ends. The CDR3 loop spans 14 amino acids. The germline V gene has CDR1 SGHRS and CDR2 YFSETQ. The CDR3 sequence is CASSLDREGLGYTF. The CDR3, as DNA: TGCGCCAGCAGCTTGGATCGGGAGGGGCTTGGCTACACCTTC. Full variable domain (outside the CDR3, taken from reference TRBV5-1 and TRBJ1-2): KAGVTQTPRYLIKTRGQQVTLSCSPISGHRSVSWYQQTPGQGLQFLFEYFSETQRNKGNFPGRFSGRQFSNSRSEMNVSTLELGDSALYLCASSLDREGLGYTFGSGTRLTVV.

This CDR3 is CASSLEAAGGPSPSYEQYF. The CDR3 nucleotides read TGTGCCAGCAGCTTAGAGGCAGCGGGAGGGCCGTCCCCCTCCTACGAGCAGTACTTC. This chain connects TRBV7-2 to TRBJ2-7, with 10 bases aligning to TRBD2. The CDR3 consists of 19 residues. Trimming cost V 1 base and J 0 bases; bases outside gene matches: 12. In germline, CDR1 is SGHTA, CDR2 FQGNSA.

This clone was counted only a few times. This sequence joins TRBV5-1 and TRBJ2-7, with 12 bases lining up with TRBD2. Germline V gene sequence: CDR1 SGHRS, CDR2 YFSETQ. The CDR3 totals 15 residues. J gave up 2 bases and V 5 bases, and 5 bases lay outside the gene matches. The CDR3, as DNA: TGCGCCAGCAGGCGACTAGCGGGAGACCCCTACGAGCAGTACTTC. It specifies CASRRLAGDPYEQYF.

This clone was seen only a few times. The chain has TRBV2 and TRBJ2-5; D unresolved. V was clipped by 6 bases and J by 0 bases, with 8 bases between them. This CDR3 is 13 amino acids long. CDR1 and CDR2 from the germline V gene are SNHLY and FYNNEI. CDR3 protein: CASRPGHQETQYF. The DNA for the CDR3 is TGTGCCAGCAGACCCGGACACCAAGAGACCCAGTACTTC.

The chain combines TRBV30 with TRBJ2-3; 7 nucleotides line up with TRBD2. The trim removed 2 bases at V and 6 bases at J, leaving 11 bases unmatched. CDR3 length: 15 residues. From germline, CDR1 is GTSNPN and CDR2 SVGIG (reference sequence). The CDR3 protein is CAWSPQWGGVDTQYF. The CDR3 bases are TGTGCCTGGAGTCCACAGTGGGGAGGGGTGGATACGCAGTATTTT.

This rearrangement joins TRBV7-2 to TRBJ1-3; D gene uncertain. This CDR3 spans 14 amino acids. CDR1 is SGHTA, CDR2 FQGNSA, per germline. The germline V and J ends were trimmed by 0 bases and 9 bases, with 12 bases remaining between them. The CDR3 nucleotides read TGTGCCAGCAGCTTAGCGCAGAGTCGGTCCACCATATATTTT. It translates to CASSLAQSRSTIYF.

J is TRBJ2-2 and V is TRBV6-5; a possible D gene is TRBD2 (6 bases). The CDR3 is 14 amino acids. The germline V gene encodes CDR1 MNHEY and CDR2 SVGAGI. V was cut by 4 bases and J by 6 bases, with 12 bases left in between. This CDR3 is CASSLGLSAGELFF. The CDR3 DNA sequence: TGTGCCAGCAGTTTGGGACTCTCCGCCGGGGAGCTGTTTTTT.

The CDR3 reads CASGRDREGEQTQYF. DNA of the CDR3: TGTGCCAGCGGAAGGGACAGGGAGGGGGAGCAGACCCAGTACTTC. The chain carries TRBV5-8 and TRBJ2-5; TRBD1 aligns across 9 bases. CDR1 is SGHTS, CDR2 YDEGEE, per germline. The junction had 13 bases not matched to a gene; V was cut back by 7 bases and J by 6 bases. The CDR3 has 15 residues.

CDR3 nucleotides: TGTGCCAGTACTCGGGGGAGGGAATACACCGGGGAGCTGTTTTTT. Translating it yields CASTRGREYTGELFF. V and J are TRBV19 and TRBJ2-2, with TRBD2 matching over 7 bases. The CDR3 is 15 residues long. Trimming removed 7 bases from V and 3 bases from J; junction bases left unmatched: 8. Germline CDR1 and CDR2: LNHDA and SQIVND (reference sequence).

The CDR3 reads CASSQEGWGLSYNEQFF. For the CDR3, the DNA is TGTGCCAGCAGCCAAGAGGGTTGGGGGTTATCCTACAATGAGCAGTTCTTC. This sequence joins TRBV4-2 and TRBJ2-1; the D call may be TRBD1 or TRBD2 (5 bases each). Trimming pared 0 bases from V and 1 base from J, leaving 13 bases between. The germline V gene has CDR1 LGHNA and CDR2 YNFKEQ. The CDR3 length is 17 residues.